Described below is a single T cell receptor (beta chain) sequence and its context. Its antigen specificity is not known. No base quality values were provided; no much bigger clone lies one nucleotide off. The data stem from a study of cytomegalovirus exposure and HLA in healthy donors listed by TCRdb under 2017. With respect to the entire study: An earlier analysis of roughly 500 of the donors reported 250 to 300 Gb of sequence data and 100 million to 140 million unique TCR beta sequences from approximately 180 million T cells. In an earlier analysis of a few hundred of the donors, high-throughput TCR beta sequencing was used to judge whether each TCR beta V gene segment behaved as functional or pseudogenic. In a later analysis, previously published TCR beta repertoires from 500 to 750 donors were re-analyzed and high-resolution HLA genotyping was added so that TCR occurrence patterns could be studied. Donor age, sex, ethnicity and CMV serostatus were compiled together with the repertoire data. The T cell repertoires of several hundred subjects were profiled by immunosequencing and related to cytomegalovirus serostatus. The number of donors typed differed by locus, with roughly 629-640 for A, B, C, DRB1 and DQB1, around 500 for DQA1, under 610 for DPA1, and approximately 470 for DPB1. Rather than using new phenotypic data, the later analysis identified candidate immune exposures from TCR beta sequences and from how often those sequences occurred across donors. The study aimed to test whether signatures of past pathogen exposure could be identified by cataloging public T cell receptors. An early release that covered around 590 HLA-typed donors contained about 300 gigabases of sequencing data and tens of millions of unique TCR sequences. All discovery cohort repertoires had been generated using a single sequencing platform. A handful of DR-DQ haplotypes were handled as single units for association and clustering because linkage in the cohort was strong. Of the roughly 400 genotyped donors, over 70% fell in the genetic ancestry cluster associated with self-reported Caucasian donors. Besides the first cohort of approximately 670 subjects, a separate validation cohort made up of 95 to 150 different subjects was used. Among 300 to 500 genotyped donors of the cohort, an average of roughly 230,000 unique TCR beta nucleotide sequences was sequenced per donor, of which about 18% were non-productive. Both class I and class II loci were covered by HLA typing, at four-digit resolution. In a later genetic analysis, genome-wide SNP genotypes for 398 of the 666 donors were used, and that subset was treated as a discovery cohort. The study combined high-throughput TCR immunosequencing, statistical association of individual TCRs with disease status, and machine learning to predict cytomegalovirus infection status.

In total, around 600 healthy bone marrow donors made up the cohort. At the time of sampling, all cohort members were nominally healthy, though unrecorded immune exposures were likely present. CMV serostatus was positive for 289 and negative for about 55% of the roughly 670 cohort members, and was not recorded for this donor. Every donor gave a peripheral blood sample, and the peripheral blood mononuclear cells from that sample were used for TCR beta sequencing. Genomic DNA extraction from the blood cell samples was performed with the Qiagen DNeasy Blood Extraction Kit. V and J are truncated by 5 bases and 2 bases respectively, leaving an intervening sequence of 7 bases. There are 12 amino acids in the CDR3, from cysteine to phenylalanine inclusive. Of all the DNA, just the CDR3 is kept, 36 bases in frame from base 1. Looking up the germline V gene yields CDR1 SGHAT and CDR2 FQNNGV. Libraries were built with the immunoSEQ multiplex PCR assay. For the multiplex PCR, a mixture combining 60 forward primers for TCR Vbeta segments and 13 reverse primers for TCR Jbeta segments was used. Amplification of the CDR3 region of rearranged TCR beta genes was performed with a multiplex PCR assay on genomic DNA. The amplified TCR beta libraries were sequenced on the Illumina HiSeq System as 87-base-pair reads. Per the source publication's procedure: A later analysis counted about 80 million unique TCR beta chains across the 500 to 850 repertoires, and about 10 million of these chains were shared by at least two donors. Raw reads were error-corrected and collapsed into unique sequences by a nearest-neighbor algorithm in which closely related sequences were merged to remove PCR and sequencing errors. To assign V, D and J gene segments, CDR3 sequences were aligned to IMGT reference sequences. Each retained sequence needed at least a six-nucleotide match to both a V gene segment and a J gene segment. A rearrangement counted as productive if the CDR3 had no stop codons and remained in frame with V and J, and every other rearrangement counted as non-productive. CDR3 was defined according to IMGT convention as the region running from the second conserved V-encoded cysteine to the conserved J-encoded phenylalanine. Sequences without an unambiguous match to a single V gene segment were excluded from the earlier analysis of a few hundred of the donors. In an earlier analysis of roughly 600 of the donors, a V segment was called functional when productive rearrangements were above 56.7%, and segregating when the standard deviation between donors exceeded 5%. A statistical classification framework was built for diagnosing cytomegalovirus status from the catalog of TCR beta chain sequences. A later analysis assigned V and J genes by comparing TCR nucleotide sequences with IMGT/GENE-DB human TR gene sequences. In a later analysis, CDR3 sequences and most-parsimonious VDJ recombination scenarios were assigned using the TCRdist pipeline. In a later analysis, each TCR beta chain was defined by its CDR3 amino acid sequence together with its V-gene family, and reads without a unique V-gene family were excluded. A later analysis removed 600 or so highly shared, low-generation-probability nucleotide sequences to deal with suspected cross-contamination and a sequencing artifact. In a later analysis, a clonal expansion index for each public chain was calculated from normalized within-repertoire ranks of inferred template counts. In a later analysis, generation probabilities were computed using a VDJ recombination model fitted to out-of-frame rearrangements, and the results were checked against IGoR. A later analysis scored TCR-TCR, TCR-HLA and TCR-CMV co-occurrence with hypergeometric tests, applying a repertoire-size bias correction to TCR pairs. A later analysis estimated false discovery rates by permuting HLA or CMV assignments 20 times. In a later analysis, co-occurring TCRs were grouped with DBSCAN, and TCRdist sequence similarity was added when clustering was performed within HLA-allele-positive subsets. Repertoires with fewer than 30,000 or more than 120,000 public chains were left out of co-occurrence clustering, as were several repertoires with anomalous nucleotide sharing. In its TCRdb copy, this immuneACCESS table keeps in-frame sequences only and misses some clones. Where compared with another copy, unresolved V genes explain less than half of these, and the others have no known cause. That table supplies the V and J calls and clone size; D and trimming were determined from the DNA. The sample table shows tens of thousands of clones, and 64% are seen once. 2% to 2.5% of the sample belongs to the ten largest clones.

The full study reports these points: Roughly uniform sequencing depth across donors was assumed in presence/absence analyses, although this assumption may not hold. The sequencing pipeline was judged likely to have produced a cluster of highly shared sequence variants as a technical artifact. Compared with equally common non-associated chains, HLA-associated TCR beta chains in a later analysis were more clonally expanded and had lower generation probabilities. Broadly in line with IMGT annotations, most TCR beta V segments showed up in productive rearrangements about 90% or about 30% of the time in an earlier analysis of approximately 600 of the donors. CMV serostatus was the only immune exposure information available for the cohort. Specific HLA alleles were associated with 18,000 or so TCR beta sequences at a false discovery rate of 0.05 in a later analysis. The study gave a list of 150 to 200 TCR beta chains associated with cytomegalovirus. According to a later genetic analysis, donors in an Asian-associated ancestry cluster had fewer N-insertions in productive TCRs than the approximately 710-donor mean. Cytomegalovirus status was reported to be diagnosed by the classifier with high specificity and sensitivity in both the original and validation cohorts. In this cohort, only TCR beta chains were sequenced, and detectable features were limited by the absence of alpha or paired-chain data. Because some donors lacked HLA typing at each locus, the association tests relied only on the typed subset. In a later analysis, the rate of TCR association differed among HLA loci, with DRB1 alleles having the most associated TCRs and HLA-C alleles having the fewest. In a later genetic analysis, a missense DCLRE1C variant was associated with V-gene and J-gene trimming of TCR beta chains, and the association was replicated in an independent cohort. The 87-base-pair reads could not distinguish some IMGT-functional V segments, including TRBV6-2 and TRBV6-3, so those segments were excluded. Linkage disequilibrium might explain the correlated functional status among segregating V segments, but an unknown experimental factor could not be ruled out. In a later analysis, several top co-occurrence clusters were reported to appear linked to parvovirus B19, influenza, CMV and Epstein-Barr virus. Most CMV-associated TCR beta chains appeared to be HLA-restricted in a later analysis, and the HLA associations seemed to be driven largely by CMV exposure. According to the authors, the approach could potentially be generalized to other disease states and immunological phenotypes. In vitro tests confirmed that a few of the cytomegalovirus-associated TCR beta chains recognize cytomegalovirus antigens. Across donors, most TCR sequences were observed very rarely, whereas some public TCRs were present in many individuals. Because counts were too low, about 18 rarely observed V segments, including chromosome 9 orphons, were excluded from the earlier analysis of a few hundred of the donors. A further reported finding was that TCR beta sequences accurately predicted the HLA-A and HLA-B alleles for most subjects in the first cohort. Assigning TCR associations to individual alleles was difficult when HLA alleles, especially DR and DQ, strongly co-occurred.

The source of this sequence is a human donor in good health. Sample: PBMCs. Here the chain combines TRBV11-2 and TRBJ2-7; there is no confident call for the D gene. The DNA sequence follows: TGTGCCAGCAGCCCCTGGCCCTACGAGCAGTACTTC. It encodes CASSPWPYEQYF.